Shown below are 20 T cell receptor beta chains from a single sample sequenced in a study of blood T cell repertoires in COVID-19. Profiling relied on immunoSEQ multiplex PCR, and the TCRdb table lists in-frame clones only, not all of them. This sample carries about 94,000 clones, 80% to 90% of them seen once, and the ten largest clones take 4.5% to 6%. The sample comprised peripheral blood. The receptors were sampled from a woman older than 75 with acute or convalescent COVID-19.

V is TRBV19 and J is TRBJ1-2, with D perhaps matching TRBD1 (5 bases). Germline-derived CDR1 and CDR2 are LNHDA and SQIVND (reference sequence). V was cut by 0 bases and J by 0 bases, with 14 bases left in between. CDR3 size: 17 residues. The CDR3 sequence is CASSIDRGLLPNYGYTF. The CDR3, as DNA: TGTGCCAGTAGTATAGATCGGGGACTCCTCCCTAACTATGGCTACACCTTC.

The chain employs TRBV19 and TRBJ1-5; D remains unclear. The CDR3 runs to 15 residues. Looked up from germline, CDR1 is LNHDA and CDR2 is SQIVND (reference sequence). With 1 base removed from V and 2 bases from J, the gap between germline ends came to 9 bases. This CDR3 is CASSIVSLGNQPQHF. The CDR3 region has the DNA TGTGCCAGTAGTATAGTGTCCCTCGGCAATCAGCCCCAGCATTTT.

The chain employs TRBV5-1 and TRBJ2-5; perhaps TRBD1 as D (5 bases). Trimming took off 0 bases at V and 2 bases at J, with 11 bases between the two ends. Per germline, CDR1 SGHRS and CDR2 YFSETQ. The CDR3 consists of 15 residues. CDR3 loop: CASSLAHRLQETQYF. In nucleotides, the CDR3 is TGCGCCAGCAGCTTGGCCCACAGGCTTCAAGAGACCCAGTACTTC.

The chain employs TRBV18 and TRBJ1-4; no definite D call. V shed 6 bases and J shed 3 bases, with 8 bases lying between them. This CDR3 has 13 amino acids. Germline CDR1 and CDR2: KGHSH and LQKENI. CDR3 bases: TGTGCCAGCTCTACTAGGGCTAATGAAAAACTGTTTTTT. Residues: CASSTRANEKLFF.

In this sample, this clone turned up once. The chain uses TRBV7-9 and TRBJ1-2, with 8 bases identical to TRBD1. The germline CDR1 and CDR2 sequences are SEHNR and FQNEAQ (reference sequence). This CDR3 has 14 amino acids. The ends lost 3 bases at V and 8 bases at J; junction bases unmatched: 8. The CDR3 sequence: CASSLDRVSGGYTF. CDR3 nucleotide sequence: TGTGCCAGCAGCTTGGACAGGGTGTCGGGGGGCTACACCTTC.

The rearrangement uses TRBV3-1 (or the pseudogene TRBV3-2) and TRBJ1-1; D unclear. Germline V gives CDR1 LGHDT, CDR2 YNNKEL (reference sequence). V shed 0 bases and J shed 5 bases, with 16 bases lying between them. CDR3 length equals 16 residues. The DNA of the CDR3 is TGTGCCAGCAGCCAAGATTACCAGCACTACCCGACTGAAGCTTTCTTT. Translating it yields CASSQDYQHYPTEAFF.

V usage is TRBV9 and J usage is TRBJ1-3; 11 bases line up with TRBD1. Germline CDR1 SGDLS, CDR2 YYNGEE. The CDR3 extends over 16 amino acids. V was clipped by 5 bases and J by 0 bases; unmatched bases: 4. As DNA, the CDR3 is TGTGCCAGCAGTTTGGGACAGGGGGACTCTGGAAACACCATATATTTT. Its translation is CASSLGQGDSGNTIYF.

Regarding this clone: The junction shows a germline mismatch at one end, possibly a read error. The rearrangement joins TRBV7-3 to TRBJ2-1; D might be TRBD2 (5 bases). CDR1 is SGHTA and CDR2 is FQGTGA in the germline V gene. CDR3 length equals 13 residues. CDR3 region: CASSPDPGNGQFF. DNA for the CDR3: TGTGCCAGCAGCCCGGACCCGGGGAATGGGCAGTTCTTC.

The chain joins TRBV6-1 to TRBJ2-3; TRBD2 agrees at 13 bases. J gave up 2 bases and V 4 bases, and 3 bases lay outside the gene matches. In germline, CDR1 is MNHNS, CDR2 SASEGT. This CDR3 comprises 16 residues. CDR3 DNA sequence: TGTGCCAGCAGTGGGACTAGCGGGAGCATCACAGATACGCAGTATTTT. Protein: CASSGTSGSITDTQYF.

The CDR3 nucleotides are TGTGCCAGTAGTCCTGGGGCACTTAACTATGGCTACACCTTC. It encodes CASSPGALNYGYTF. The chain couples TRBV19 to TRBJ1-2; tentatively, D is TRBD1 (5 bases). Deletions cut 5 bases from V and 1 base from J, with 11 bases between. This CDR3 region has 14 residues. Germline assignment: CDR1 LNHDA and CDR2 SQIVND (reference sequence). The full variable domain, completed using reference TRBV19 and TRBJ1-2, is DGGITQSPKYLFRKEGQNVTLSCEQNLNHDAMYWYRQDPGQGLRLIYYSQIVNDFQKGDIAEGYSVSREKKESFPLTVTSAQKNPTAFYLCASSPGALNYGYTFGSGTRLTVV.

The CDR3 spells CASSPRRGQRDGYTF. CDR3 sequence (DNA): TGTGCCAGCAGTCCACGCAGGGGGCAAAGGGATGGCTACACCTTC. The chain uses TRBV6-5 and TRBJ1-2; TRBD1 aligns across 8 bases. Germline CDR1 is MNHEY and CDR2 is SVGAGI. This CDR3 has 15 residues. The J segment lost 6 bases and the V segment lost 5 bases, leaving 11 bases of the junction unmatched.

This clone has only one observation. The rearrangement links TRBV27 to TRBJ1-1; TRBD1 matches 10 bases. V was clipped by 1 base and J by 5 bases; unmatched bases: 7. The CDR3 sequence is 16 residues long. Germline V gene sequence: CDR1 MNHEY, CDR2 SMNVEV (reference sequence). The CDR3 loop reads CASSLYGTGASTEAFF. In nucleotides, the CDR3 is TGTGCCAGCAGTTTATACGGGACAGGGGCGAGTACTGAAGCTTTCTTT.

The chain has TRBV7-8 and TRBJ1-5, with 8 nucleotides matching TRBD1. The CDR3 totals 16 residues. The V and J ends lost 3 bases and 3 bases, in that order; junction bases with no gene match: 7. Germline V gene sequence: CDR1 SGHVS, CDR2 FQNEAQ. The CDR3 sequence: CASSFGAGGLNQPQHF. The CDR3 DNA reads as TGTGCCAGCAGCTTCGGGGCAGGGGGCCTCAATCAGCCCCAGCATTTT.

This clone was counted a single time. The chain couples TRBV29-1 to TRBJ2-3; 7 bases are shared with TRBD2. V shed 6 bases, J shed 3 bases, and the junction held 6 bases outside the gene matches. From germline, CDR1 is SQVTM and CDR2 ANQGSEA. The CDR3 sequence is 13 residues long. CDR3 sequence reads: CSVPMGGTDTQYF. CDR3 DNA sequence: TGCAGCGTCCCCATGGGGGGGACAGATACGCAGTATTTT.

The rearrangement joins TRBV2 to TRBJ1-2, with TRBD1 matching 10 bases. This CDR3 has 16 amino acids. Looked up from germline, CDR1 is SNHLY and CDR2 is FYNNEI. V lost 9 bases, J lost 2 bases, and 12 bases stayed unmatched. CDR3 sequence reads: CASFPGQGIPNYGYTF. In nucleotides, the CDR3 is TGTGCCAGTTTCCCGGGACAGGGGATCCCAAACTATGGCTACACCTTC.

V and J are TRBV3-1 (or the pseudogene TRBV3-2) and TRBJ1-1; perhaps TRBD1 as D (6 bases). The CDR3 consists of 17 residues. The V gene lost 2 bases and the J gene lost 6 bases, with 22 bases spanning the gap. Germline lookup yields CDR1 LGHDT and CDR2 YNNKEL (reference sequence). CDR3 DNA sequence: TGTGCCAGCAGCCAAAGTGGGGCAGGGGCAGCTAGTGCTGAAGCTTTCTTT. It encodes CASSQSGAGAASAEAFF.

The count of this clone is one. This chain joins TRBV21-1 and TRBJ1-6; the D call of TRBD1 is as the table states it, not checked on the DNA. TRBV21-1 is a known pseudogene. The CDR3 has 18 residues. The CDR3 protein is CASSNRQGVSSYNSPLHF. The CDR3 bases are TGTGCCAGCAGCAATCGACAGGGGGTTAGCTCCTATAATTCACCCCTCCACTTT.

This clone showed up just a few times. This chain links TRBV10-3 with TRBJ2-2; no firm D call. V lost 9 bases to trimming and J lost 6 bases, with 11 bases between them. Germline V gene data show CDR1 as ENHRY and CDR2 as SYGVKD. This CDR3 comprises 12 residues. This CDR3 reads CAMRIDSGELFF. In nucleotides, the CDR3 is TGTGCCATGAGGATCGATTCCGGGGAGCTGTTTTTT.

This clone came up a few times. The DNA for the CDR3 is TGTGCCAGCAGCTCGACGGGGGCAGGGGGATTCACCTATAATTCACCCCTCCACTTT. Its translation is CASSSTGAGGFTYNSPLHF. The rearrangement links TRBV7-9 to TRBJ1-6, with TRBD1 matching over 7 bases. Trimming cost V 4 bases and J 2 bases; bases outside gene matches: 14. In germline, CDR1 is SEHNR, CDR2 FQNEAQ (reference sequence). This CDR3 spans 19 amino acids.

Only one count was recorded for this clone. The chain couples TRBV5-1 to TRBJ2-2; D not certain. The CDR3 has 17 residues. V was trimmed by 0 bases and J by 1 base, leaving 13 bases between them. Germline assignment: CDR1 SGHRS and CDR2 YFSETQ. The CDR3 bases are TGCGCCAGCAGCTTGGCCTCGAGAGTTCGGAACACCGGGGAGCTGTTTTTT. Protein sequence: CASSLASRVRNTGELFF.